This TCR beta chain was observed in a study of breast tumors, draining lymph nodes, adjacent tissues. MiXCR, run by TCRdb on the multiplex PCR reads, gives a single entry per CDR3 protein. The sample holds some 97,000 distinct CDR3 sequences, over 20% seen once. This clonotype was detected ten times or more. Its specificity is unknown. Whole-study results and caveats: Data only fit, rather than demonstrated, lymph node origin of most tumor T cells. The data were judged consistent with most tumor T cells coming from lymph node and expanding in tumor. Tumor and nontumor repertoires were significantly more similar in luminal-like than in basal-like breast cancer. Tumors had less TCR diversity than lymph nodes, more than nontumor tissue.

The CDR3 runs to 17 residues. The V gene lost 1 base and the J gene lost 0 bases, with 14 bases spanning the gap. CDR1 is SGHDT, CDR2 YYEEEE, per germline. Breast cancer patients provided tissue from their axillary draining lymph nodes. V gene TRBV5-6 combines with J gene TRBJ1-5, with D uncertain. This sequence was found in a female donor with breast cancer. Some clones in this sample may be carry-over from other donors' samples. Specimen: axillary lymph node tissue. This CDR3 is CASSLWVQRDSNQPQHF. Here the CDR3 DNA reads TGTGCCAGCAGCTTGTGGGTGCAGAGGGATAGCAATCAGCCCCAGCATTTT. The full variable domain, completed using reference TRBV5-6 and TRBJ1-5, is DAGVTQSPTHLIKTRGQQVTLRCSPKSGHDTVSWYQQALGQGPQFIFQYYEEEERQRGNFPDRFSGHQFPNYSSELNVNALLLGDSALYLCASSLWVQRDSNQPQHFGDGTRLSIL.